The T cell receptor (beta chain) described here comes from a study of cytomegalovirus exposure and HLA in healthy donors. On the study more broadly: The 110 or so validation repertoires were produced on the same platform as the roughly 690 repertoires of the first cohort. This was reported in a later analysis.

Method: immunoSEQ multiplex PCR; TCRdb's copy keeps in-frame clones and lacks some. The sample lists hundreds of thousands of clones; approximately 90% were seen once. Sequences were obtained from PBMCs. This receptor was identified in a man aged 18 to 30 in good health and CMV-seronegative.

The CDR3 reads CASSLTGNPYNEQFF. CDR3 bases: TGCGCCAGCAGCTTGACCGGGAACCCCTACAATGAGCAGTTCTTC. The chain is built from TRBV5-1 and TRBJ2-1; tentatively, D is TRBD2 (5 bases). The CDR3 length is 15 residues. Trimming stripped 1 base from V and 2 bases from J, with 10 bases between. Per the germline V gene, CDR1 is SGHRS and CDR2 is YFSETQ.